These 2 T cell receptor beta chains originate from one sample sequenced in a study of blood T cells in healthy people across ages. Then a second PCR, running roughly 7 to 12 cycles, was carried out with a sample-barcoded 5' primer and a J-beta primer mix. TCRdb re-called the 5' RACE reads with MiXCR, one entry per CDR3 protein. The sample lists roughly 560,000 distinct CDR3 sequences, approximately 25% occurring once. The same specimen was also included in a second study, on T cells of mothers and their children.

Sequencing was carried out using blood. These receptors were obtained from a boy aged 5-17 years in good health.

This clonotype was observed a handful of times. V gene TRBV2 combines with J gene TRBJ1-3; D perhaps matches TRBD1 (6 bases). V lost 5 bases and J 0 bases, leaving 17 bases between the germline ends. This CDR3 region has 17 residues. CDR1 is SNHLY, CDR2 FYNNEI, per germline. The CDR3: CASSKGAGESSGNTIYF. The CDR3 DNA reads as TGTGCCAGCAGTAAGGGTGCAGGGGAGAGCTCTGGAAACACCATATATTTT.

V usage is TRBV7-9 and J usage is TRBJ2-3; D not certain. Germline CDR1 is SEHNR and CDR2 is FQNEAQ (reference sequence). Trimming stripped 5 bases from V and 5 bases from J, with 11 bases between. The CDR3 has 13 amino acids. The CDR3 DNA reads as TGTGCCAGCAGCCCTCCGGTAGAAGATACGCAGTATTTT. Its protein product is CASSPPVEDTQYF.